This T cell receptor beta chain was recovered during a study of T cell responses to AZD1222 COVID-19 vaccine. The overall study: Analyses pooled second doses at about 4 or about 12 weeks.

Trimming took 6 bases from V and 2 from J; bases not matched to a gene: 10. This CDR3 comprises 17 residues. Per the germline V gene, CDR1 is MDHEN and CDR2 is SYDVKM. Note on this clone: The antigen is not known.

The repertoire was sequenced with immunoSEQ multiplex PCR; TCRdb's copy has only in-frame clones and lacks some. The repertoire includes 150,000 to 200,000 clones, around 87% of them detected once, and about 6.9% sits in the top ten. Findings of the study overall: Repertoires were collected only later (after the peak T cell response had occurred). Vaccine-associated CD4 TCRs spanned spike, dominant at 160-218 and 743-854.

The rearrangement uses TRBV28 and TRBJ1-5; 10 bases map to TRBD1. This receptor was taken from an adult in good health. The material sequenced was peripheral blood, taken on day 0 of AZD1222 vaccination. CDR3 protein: CASRRDRGGIGNQPQHF. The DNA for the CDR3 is TGTGCCAGCAGACGGGACAGGGGAGGTATAGGCAATCAGCCCCAGCATTTT.